The present entry profiles one TCR beta chain with its context. TCRdb's copy holds only in-frame clones and misses some; the assay was immunoSEQ multiplex PCR. The sample consists of 200,000 to 250,000 clones, 65% to 90% of them appearing once. Study members were between roughly 18 and 89 years old and lived in some 22 US regions. Clinical history reported by participants formed the basis on which cohorts were assigned. This record belongs to a study of blood T cell repertoires in COVID-19. About the research overall: In each case, the material was cDNA or gDNA derived from T cells, B-cell-depleted T cells, or PBMCs.

The germline V gene encodes CDR1 SGHTA and CDR2 FQGTGA. Deletions cut 5 bases from V and 2 bases from J, with 12 bases between. The CDR3 loop spans 14 amino acids. The TCR sequence derives from a woman between 45 and 60 years old with acute COVID-19. Sequencing was done on a sample of PBMCs or T cells enriched from blood (not recorded which). This sequence joins TRBV7-3 and TRBJ2-5; D is possibly TRBD2 (5 bases). CDR3 protein: CASSKTGSQETQYF. CDR3 nucleotide sequence: TGTGCCAGCAGCAAAACGGGGTCTCAAGAGACCCAGTACTTC.